This T cell receptor (beta chain) appears in the sequencing data of a study of Ad26.COV2.S vaccination and SARS-CoV-2 variants. The treatment was: 15 to 20 received Ad26.COV2.S at low or high dose, single or two shots; five or six received placebo; per-sample allocation not given. On day 63 after the first injection, vaccine and placebo recipients gave samples. Within Boston, the person who donated was an adult of 18-55 years. An Ad26 vector carrying the Wuhan-strain SARS-CoV-2 spike served as the vaccine. Sequenced by immunoSEQ multiplex PCR; TCRdb stores in-frame clones only, minus some. The data hold about 380,000 clones, with under 90% observed a single time. The V and J ends lost 5 bases and 5 bases, in that order; junction bases with no gene match: 10. The germline CDR1 and CDR2 sequences are MNHNY and SVGAGI (reference sequence). This CDR3 is built from 16 residues.

This TCR was recovered from a person aged 18-60 years who received the Ad26.COV2.S COVID-19 vaccine or a placebo. The material was peripheral blood, obtained in a trial of Ad26.COV2.S vaccine versus placebo. This chain connects TRBV6-6 to TRBJ1-3; 9 nucleotides align to TRBD1. CDR3 in DNA: TGTGCCAGCAGTCGTGTCTCGGGACAGGGCCGAAACACCATATATTTT. Translating it yields CASSRVSGQGRNTIYF.